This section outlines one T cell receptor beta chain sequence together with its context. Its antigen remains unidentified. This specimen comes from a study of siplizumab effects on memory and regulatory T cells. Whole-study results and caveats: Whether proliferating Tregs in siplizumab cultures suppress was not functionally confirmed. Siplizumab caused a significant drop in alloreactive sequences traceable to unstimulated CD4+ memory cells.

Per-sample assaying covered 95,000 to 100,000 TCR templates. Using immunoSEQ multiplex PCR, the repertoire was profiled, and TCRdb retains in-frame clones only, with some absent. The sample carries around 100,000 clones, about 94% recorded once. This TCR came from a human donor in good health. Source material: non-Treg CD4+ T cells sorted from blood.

The DNA for the CDR3 is TGTGCCAGCAGTTACCGGGATTCACCTTACGAGCAGTACTTC. It encodes CASSYRDSPYEQYF. The chain couples TRBV6-5 to TRBJ2-7; D is possibly TRBD2 (5 bases). In germline, CDR1 is MNHEY, CDR2 SVGAGI. The CDR3 contains 14 residues. Trimming cost V 2 bases and J 4 bases, with 12 bases left between them.